The 30 T cell receptor beta chains given below trace back to one sample, sequenced in a study of T cell repertoires in cytomegalovirus infection. Each CDR3 protein is one row after TCRdb ran MiXCR on the reads. The sample gives 200,000 to 250,000 distinct CDR3 sequences, approximately 38% of which show up once; approximately 59% is in the top ten. These TCRs' antigens remain unknown. Sequencing used CD8+ T cells from cultured PBMCs, obtained from culture after CMV antigen stimulation. These receptor sequences come from a human donor in good health (CMV status not recorded). Some clones in this sample may be carry-over from other donors' samples.

The chain is built from TRBV7-9 and TRBJ2-5; D possibly corresponds to TRBD1 (6 bases). Trimming took 0 bases from V and 0 from J, leaving 14 bases between them. The CDR3 totals 17 residues. Germline values: CDR1 SEHNR, CDR2 FQNEAQ (reference sequence). The CDR3 protein is CASSLAQLGAHQETQYF. CDR3 bases: TGTGCCAGCAGCTTAGCGCAACTGGGGGCCCACCAAGAGACCCAGTACTTC.

The sample holds a few counts of this clonotype. The rearrangement uses TRBV25-1 and TRBJ2-2; 9 bases align to TRBD1. The CDR3 contains 14 residues. V was clipped by 2 bases and J by 13 bases; unmatched bases: 8. Per germline, CDR1 MGHDK and CDR2 SYGVNS. CDR3 nucleotides: TGTGCCAGCAGTGAACTCGGGACAGGGAATCCGCTGTTTTTT. Encoded protein: CASSELGTGNPLFF.

This clonotype has a single count. The J gene is TRBJ2-4, the V gene TRBV28; the D is unclear. Germline loops: CDR1 MDHEN, CDR2 SYDVKM. The CDR3 loop spans 13 amino acids. V dropped 6 bases and J dropped 0 bases, with 6 bases sitting between them. The CDR3 nucleotides read TGTGCCAGCAGAGGTCTAGCCAAAAACATTCAGTACTTC. It encodes CASRGLAKNIQYF.

This clonotype was picked up a small number of times. The V call is TRBV20-1, the J call TRBJ2-2; TRBD2 matches at 7 bases. The CDR3 is made up of 16 amino acids. Germline trimming cut 0 bases from V and 3 bases from J; bases unmatched to any gene: 7. Germline V gene data show CDR1 as DFQATT and CDR2 as SNEGSKA (reference sequence). The CDR3 bases are TGCAGTGCTAGAGATCCCGGGACTACCTACACCGGGGAGCTGTTTTTT. Translating it yields CSARDPGTTYTGELFF.

This chain uses TRBV7-9 with TRBJ2-5; D uncertain. The CDR3 loop spans 14 amino acids. The germline V gene has CDR1 SEHNR and CDR2 FQNEAQ (reference sequence). Trimming stripped 1 base from V and 4 bases from J, with 10 bases between. CDR3 coding DNA: TGTGCCAGCAGCTTAGTATCGAACGGAGAGACCCAGTACTTC. Translation: CASSLVSNGETQYF.

In its sample, this clonotype was seen once. The rearrangement uses TRBV28 and TRBJ2-2; D unresolved. CDR3 length: 15 amino acids. CDR1 and CDR2 (germline): MDHEN, SYDVKM. V was cut by 7 bases and J by 4 bases, with 16 bases left in between. The CDR3 protein is CASTRGPIPTGELFF. The CDR3, as DNA: TGTGCCAGCACTCGAGGTCCCATTCCCACCGGGGAGCTGTTTTTT.

V is TRBV7-9 and J is TRBJ1-1; D not resolved. Per germline, CDR1 SEHNR and CDR2 FQNEAQ (reference sequence). The CDR3 contains 13 residues. V was clipped by 1 base and J by 7 bases, with 10 bases between them. Written as DNA, the CDR3 is TGTGCCAGCAGCTTAGGGAACCGGATTGAAGCTTTCTTT. This sequence encodes CASSLGNRIEAFF. Full variable domain (outside the CDR3, taken from reference TRBV7-9 and TRBJ1-1): DTGVSQNPRHKITKRGQNVTFRCDPISEHNRLYWYRQTLGQGPEFLTYFQNEAQLEKSRLLSDRFSAERPKGSFSTLEIQRTEQGDSAMYLCASSLGNRIEAFFGQGTRLTVV.

The chain employs TRBV7-9 and TRBJ2-7; tentatively, D is TRBD1 (6 bases). V dropped 0 bases and J dropped 2 bases, with 14 bases sitting between them. The CDR3 sequence is 16 residues long. CDR1 SEHNR and CDR2 FQNEAQ come from the germline V gene (reference sequence). The CDR3 DNA follows: TGTGCCAGCAGCTTAGCCAGGGGCCCGGGACCCTACGAGCAGTACTTC. Translating gives CASSLARGPGPYEQYF.

V usage is TRBV2 and J usage is TRBJ2-2, with TRBD1 matching 9 bases. V was pared by 8 bases and J by 5 bases, with 15 bases of the junction left unmatched. The CDR3 length is 17 residues. Germline CDR1 and CDR2: SNHLY and FYNNEI. This CDR3 reads CASYPEPGTGLTGELFF. CDR3 nucleotide sequence: TGTGCCAGCTATCCTGAACCCGGGACAGGGTTAACCGGGGAGCTGTTTTTT.

The chain links TRBV24-1 to TRBJ2-7, with 12 bases lining up with TRBD2. Germline assignment: CDR1 KGHDR and CDR2 SFDVKD. The CDR3 loop spans 13 amino acids. J was trimmed by 5 bases and V by 9 bases; bases with no gene match: 4. The CDR3 sequence: CATSTSGRNEQYF. CDR3 sequence (DNA): TGTGCCACCTCAACTAGCGGGAGGAACGAGCAGTACTTC.

The sample holds a few counts of this clonotype. The V gene is TRBV9, the J gene TRBJ2-3; no firm D call. This CDR3 region has 12 residues. Trimming stripped 0 bases from V and 2 bases from J, with 1 base between. The germline gives CDR1 SGDLS, CDR2 YYNGEE. This CDR3 reads CASSVDTDTQYF. In DNA form, the CDR3 reads TGTGCCAGCAGCGTAGACACAGATACGCAGTATTTT.

In nucleotides, the CDR3 is TGTGCCACACCCGGGACAGCGAACACCGGGGAGCTGTTTTTT. Amino acids: CATPGTANTGELFF. The J gene is TRBJ2-2, the V gene TRBV28; 7 nucleotides agree with TRBD1. Germline V gives CDR1 MDHEN, CDR2 SYDVKM. J lost 0 bases, V lost 10 bases, and 5 bases had no gene match. This CDR3 comprises 14 residues.

The J gene is TRBJ2-7, the V gene TRBV20-1; perhaps D is TRBD1 or TRBD2 (5 bases each). V was clipped by 3 bases and J by 2 bases, with 17 bases between them. This CDR3 region has 15 residues. CDR1 DFQATT and CDR2 SNEGSKA come from the germline V gene (reference sequence). CDR3 nucleotide sequence: TGCAGTGCTAGCTACCGGGGACCGACGACCTACGAGCAGTACTTC. Translated: CSASYRGPTTYEQYF.

The sample holds many counts of this clonotype. Here the CDR3 reads CASSNRPPSSFF. In nucleotides, the CDR3 is TGTGCCAGCAGCAACCGGCCCCCGAGTTCGTTCTTC. The V gene is TRBV7-8, the J gene TRBJ2-1, with D unclear. The V end lost 5 bases, the J end lost 15 bases, and 17 bases lay between the germline ends. The germline V gene encodes CDR1 SGHVS and CDR2 FQNEAQ. The CDR3 extends over 12 amino acids.

This rearrangement joins TRBV7-8 to TRBJ1-2; the match to TRBD1 covers 7 bases. Germline CDR1 reads SGHVS; CDR2 reads FQNEAQ. This CDR3 has 17 residues. J gave up 7 bases and V 2 bases, and 16 bases lay outside the gene matches. As DNA, the CDR3 is TGTGCCAGCAGCTTAAAAATTATAGGCACAGGGGCATTTGGCTACACCTTC. As protein: CASSLKIIGTGAFGYTF.

The gene calls are TRBV30 and TRBJ2-3; D might be TRBD2 (5 bases). The CDR3 runs to 12 residues. Germline V lookup: CDR1 GTSNPN, CDR2 SVGIG (reference sequence). V was trimmed by 7 bases and J by 0 bases, leaving 8 bases between them. CDR3 nucleotide sequence: TGTGCCTTAGCGTGGAGCACAGATACGCAGTATTTT. It is translated as CALAWSTDTQYF.

This chain uses TRBV9 with TRBJ2-1; D gene ambiguous. Trimming took off 5 bases at V and 0 bases at J, with 6 bases between the two ends. The CDR3 contains 13 residues. CDR1 is SGDLS, CDR2 YYNGEE, per germline. CDR3 bases: TGTGCCAGCAGGGGTGGCTCCTACAATGAGCAGTTCTTC. Protein sequence: CASRGGSYNEQFF.

Many counts were recorded for this clonotype. CDR3 nucleotide sequence: TGTGCCAGCAGCCAGGGACAGATCAATCAGCCCCAGCATTTT. This gives the protein CASSQGQINQPQHF. V gene TRBV7-2 combines with J gene TRBJ1-5, with 7 positions matching TRBD1. Germline lookup yields CDR1 SGHTA and CDR2 FQGNSA. The CDR3 extends over 14 amino acids. The J segment lost 3 bases and the V segment lost 5 bases, leaving 4 bases of the junction unmatched.

This rearrangement joins TRBV7-4 to TRBJ2-1; D may correspond to TRBD1 or TRBD2 (5 bases each). V lost 5 bases to trimming and J lost 7 bases, with 18 bases between them. This CDR3 comprises 15 residues. The V gene's germline CDR1 is SGHVT and CDR2 SQSDAQ. The CDR3 loop reads CASSEPGRTRNEQFF. The CDR3 nucleotides are TGTGCCAGCAGCGAACCGGGACGGACGAGGAATGAGCAGTTCTTC.

This clonotype has ten or more counts. V gene TRBV7-8 combines with J gene TRBJ1-5; D gene ambiguous. This CDR3 has 14 residues. V was cut by 2 bases and J by 3 bases, with 8 bases left in between. CDR1 is SGHVS, CDR2 FQNEAQ, per germline. The CDR3 DNA reads TGTGCCAGCAGCTTATGGCAGATCAATCAGCCCCAGCATTTT. This gives the protein CASSLWQINQPQHF.

This clonotype was picked up a small number of times. V usage is TRBV7-3 and J usage is TRBJ2-3, with no clear D. The length of the CDR3 is 15 residues. V lost 0 bases and J lost 5, with 12 bases in between. Per germline, CDR1 SGHTA and CDR2 FQGTGA. CDR3 nucleotides: TGTGCCAGCAGCTTAACGGGGTCGTCACAAGATACGCAGTATTTT. Translation: CASSLTGSSQDTQYF.

In its sample, this clonotype was seen a few times. V gene TRBV10-2 combines with J gene TRBJ2-7; no clear D gene. Trimming shortened V by 3 bases and J by 0 bases, and 15 bases separated the two germline ends. Per the germline V gene, CDR1 is WSHSY and CDR2 is SAAADI. The CDR3 has 16 amino acids. The CDR3 sequence is CASSEGGGPSSYEQYF. CDR3 DNA sequence: TGCGCCAGCAGTGAAGGCGGCGGACCCAGCTCCTACGAGCAGTACTTC.

The chain couples TRBV7-9 to TRBJ2-1, with D perhaps TRBD1 (5 bases). Between the trimmed V and J ends, which lost 10 bases and 4 bases, there was a span of 14 bases. The CDR3 is 13 residues long. Germline values: CDR1 SEHNR, CDR2 FQNEAQ (reference sequence). CDR3 amino acids: CATRGLGYNEQFF. Written as DNA, the CDR3 is TGTGCCACTAGGGGTCTGGGGTACAATGAGCAGTTCTTC.

There are a few counts of this clonotype. The J gene is TRBJ1-4, the V gene TRBV7-6; no definite D call. The germline gives CDR1 SGHVS, CDR2 FNYEAQ. The length of the CDR3 is 12 residues. V lost 2 bases and J lost 7, with 5 bases in between. DNA of the CDR3: TGTGCCAGCAGCTTATACGGTGAAAAACTGTTTTTT. Translation: CASSLYGEKLFF.

In this sample, this clonotype turned up a few times. The chain is built from TRBV27 and TRBJ2-4, with D unresolved. The CDR3 loop spans 16 amino acids. The V end was cut by 3 bases, the J end by 0 bases, with 12 bases between. CDR1 and CDR2 from the germline V gene are MNHEY and SMNVEV (reference sequence). The CDR3: CASSLMGSLAKNIQYF. The CDR3 DNA sequence: TGTGCCAGCAGTTTGATGGGGTCGCTAGCCAAAAACATTCAGTACTTC.

This clonotype was counted a few times. V gene TRBV28 combines with J gene TRBJ1-1; the D gene is possibly TRBD1 (5 bases). Trimming removed 5 bases from V and 4 bases from J, with 14 bases in between. Looked up from germline, CDR1 is MDHEN and CDR2 is SYDVKM. This CDR3 contains 14 residues. Written as DNA, the CDR3 is TGTGCCAGCAGTCCCGGGTGGGACGGCACTGAAGCTTTCTTT. Amino acid sequence: CASSPGWDGTEAFF.

This rearrangement joins TRBV15 to TRBJ2-5; TRBD1 or TRBD2 may be the D gene (5 bases each). Germline CDR1 LNHNV, CDR2 YYDKDF (reference sequence). Trimming removed 8 bases from V and 5 bases from J, with 15 bases in between. CDR3 length equals 13 residues. CDR3 amino acids: CATQKRGLETQYF. The CDR3 nucleotides are TGTGCCACCCAGAAGAGGGGTTTGGAGACCCAGTACTTC.

V and J are TRBV28 and TRBJ2-1, with 7 bases that match TRBD1. The CDR3 sequence is 17 residues long. V gave up 3 bases and J gave up 2 bases; unmatched junction bases: 10. Per the germline V gene, CDR1 is MDHEN and CDR2 is SYDVKM. The CDR3 bases are TGTGCCAGCAGTTTTGGGGACGCAGGGGGAACCTACAATGAGCAGTTCTTC. Its protein is CASSFGDAGGTYNEQFF.

This sequence joins TRBV6-1 and TRBJ1-5; no firm D call. This CDR3 spans 14 amino acids. Germline assignment: CDR1 MNHNS and CDR2 SASEGT. Trimming took off 1 base at V and 7 bases at J, with 11 bases between the two ends. In nucleotides, the CDR3 is TGTGCCAGCAGTGAAGACGCCCAGGACCAGCCCCAGCATTTT. Its protein is CASSEDAQDQPQHF.

This clonotype was counted a few times. The V gene is TRBV7-6, the J gene TRBJ2-7, with D tentatively TRBD1 or TRBD2 (6 bases each). This CDR3 region has 15 residues. Germline values: CDR1 SGHVS, CDR2 FNYEAQ. Trimming stripped 1 base from V and 5 bases from J, with 15 bases between. In DNA, the CDR3 is TGTGCCAGCAGCTTAGAACGGGGGCGCCTCCACGAGCAGTACTTC. This translates into CASSLERGRLHEQYF.